This passage covers 25 T cell receptor beta chains from one sample sequenced in a study of blood T cell repertoires in COVID-19. The repertoire was sequenced with immunoSEQ multiplex PCR; TCRdb's copy has only in-frame clones and lacks some. The sample has approximately 190,000 clones; about 82% are singletons. Sequenced sample: peripheral blood. All receptors come from a woman younger than 45 with acute or convalescent COVID-19.

This clone was seen more than once but under ten times. The chain links TRBV15 to TRBJ2-7; tentatively, D is TRBD1 (6 bases). This CDR3 region has 17 residues. CDR1 and CDR2 (germline): LNHNV, YYDKDF (reference sequence). Trimming pared 5 bases from V and 2 bases from J, leaving 22 bases between. CDR3 protein: CATSSRADRKNPYEQYF. Written as DNA, the CDR3 is TGTGCCACCAGCTCTCGGGCCGACAGGAAAAATCCCTACGAGCAGTACTTC. The whole variable domain, remainder taken from reference TRBV15 and TRBJ2-7, is DAMVIQNPRYQVTQFGKPVTLSCSQTLNHNVMYWYQQKSSQAPKLLFHYYDKDFNNEADTPDNFQSRRPNTSFCFLDIRSPGLGDTAMYLCATSSRADRKNPYEQYFGPGTRLTVT.

The chain recombines TRBV27 with TRBJ1-2, with D uncertain. The CDR3 is 15 residues long. V lost 2 bases, J lost 4 bases, and 14 bases lay in between. Germline V lookup: CDR1 MNHEY, CDR2 SMNVEV (reference sequence). CDR3 DNA: TGTGCCAGCAGTTTAATCTTCGACAAGAGCTATGGCTACACCTTC. This encodes CASSLIFDKSYGYTF.

The CDR3 sequence is CASSTGYGDQPQHF. DNA for the CDR3: TGTGCCAGCAGCACAGGGTACGGGGATCAGCCCCAGCATTTT. The V and J genes are TRBV7-2 and TRBJ1-5, with D maybe TRBD1 (6 bases). The CDR3 runs to 14 residues. Germline V gives CDR1 SGHTA, CDR2 FQGNSA. The ends were cut back, 5 bases at V and 5 bases at J, with 13 bases in the middle.

Only one count was recorded for this clone. The chain couples TRBV30 to TRBJ1-3; D gene uncertain. From germline, CDR1 is GTSNPN and CDR2 SVGIG (reference sequence). The CDR3 consists of 13 residues. Trimming took 3 bases from V and 0 from J, leaving 6 bases between them. The CDR3: CAWRYSSGNTIYF. In DNA, the CDR3 is TGTGCCTGGAGGTACAGCTCTGGAAACACCATATATTTT. Full variable domain (outside the CDR3, taken from reference TRBV30 and TRBJ1-3): SQTIHQWPATLVQPVGSPLSLECTVEGTSNPNLYWYRQAAGRGLQLLFYSVGIGQISSEVPQNLSASRPQDRQFILSSKKLLLSDSGFYLCAWRYSSGNTIYFGEGSWLTVV.

The chain links TRBV30 to TRBJ1-4; weak D call: TRBD1 (6 bases). CDR1 and CDR2 from the germline V gene are GTSNPN and SVGIG (reference sequence). V was pared by 5 bases and J by 0 bases, with 13 bases between. The CDR3 sequence is 15 residues long. CDR3 residues: CAWDHSGATNEKLFF. CDR3 nucleotides: TGTGCCTGGGACCACTCAGGGGCAACTAATGAAAAACTGTTTTTT.

V is TRBV7-8 and J is TRBJ1-1; the D is unclear. The CDR3 extends over 14 amino acids. Per the germline V gene, CDR1 is SGHVS and CDR2 is FQNEAQ. V was pared by 5 bases and J by 0 bases, with 10 bases between. The CDR3 nucleotides are TGTGCCAGCAGCCAGACAAGTTTGAACACTGAAGCTTTCTTT. The encoded protein is CASSQTSLNTEAFF.

The chain carries TRBV5-1 and TRBJ2-1; D possibly corresponds to TRBD2 (6 bases). CDR1 and CDR2 from the germline V gene are SGHRS and YFSETQ. This CDR3 spans 15 amino acids. Trimming pared 1 base from V and 6 bases from J, leaving 14 bases between. CDR3: CASSLIGLPPNEQFF. The DNA for the CDR3 is TGCGCCAGCAGCTTGATCGGACTACCCCCCAATGAGCAGTTCTTC.

This chain connects TRBV7-2 to TRBJ1-4, with 7 bases fitting TRBD1. J gave up 2 bases and V 0 bases, and 3 bases lay outside the gene matches. The germline V gene has CDR1 SGHTA and CDR2 FQGNSA. CDR3 length equals 16 residues. The CDR3 sequence: CASSLAKGATNEKLFF. The CDR3 DNA is TGTGCCAGCAGCTTAGCGAAGGGGGCGACTAATGAAAAACTGTTTTTT.

The chain carries TRBV7-8 and TRBJ2-3, with D possibly being TRBD2 (6 bases). This CDR3 has 17 amino acids. Trimming removed 2 bases from V and 3 bases from J, with 18 bases in between. Germline CDR1 is SGHVS and CDR2 is FQNEAQ. The CDR3: CASSLFLSGRGTDTQYF. The CDR3 nucleotides read TGTGCCAGCAGCTTATTTCTATCCGGGAGAGGGACAGATACGCAGTATTTT.

This clone was detected many times. The rearrangement uses TRBV18 and TRBJ1-6; D not resolved. Germline values: CDR1 KGHSH, CDR2 LQKENI. CDR3 size: 12 residues. Trimming took off 2 bases at V and 8 bases at J, with 4 bases between the two ends. DNA for the CDR3: TGTGCCAGCTCACCATCCTATTCACCCCTCCACTTT. It is translated as CASSPSYSPLHF.

The chain couples TRBV5-5 to TRBJ1-4; D possibly corresponds to TRBD1 (6 bases). The CDR3 length is 14 residues. The germline gives CDR1 SGHKS, CDR2 YYEKEE (reference sequence). Trimming took off 4 bases at V and 8 bases at J, with 15 bases between the two ends. The CDR3 here is CASSLGANVEKLFF. The CDR3 region has the DNA TGTGCCAGCAGCCTGGGGGCCAATGTGGAAAAACTGTTTTTT.

V usage is TRBV30 and J usage is TRBJ2-2, with 7 bases identical to TRBD2. The CDR3 is 18 residues long. The V and J ends lost 5 bases and 7 bases, in that order; junction bases with no gene match: 22. Germline values: CDR1 GTSNPN, CDR2 SVGIG (reference sequence). The CDR3 loop reads CAWETVTSSVSGGGELFF. For the CDR3, the DNA is TGTGCCTGGGAGACCGTAACTTCCTCCGTTTCGGGGGGCGGGGAGCTGTTTTTT. The full variable domain, in which reference TRBV30 and TRBJ2-2 provide the parts outside the CDR3, is SQTIHQWPATLVQPVGSPLSLECTVEGTSNPNLYWYRQAAGRGLQLLFYSVGIGQISSEVPQNLSASRPQDRQFILSSKKLLLSDSGFYLCAWETVTSSVSGGGELFFGEGSRLTVL.

The J gene is TRBJ1-4, the V gene TRBV5-1; TRBD1 matches at 9 bases. CDR1 is SGHRS, CDR2 YFSETQ, per germline. V trimming: 5 bases; J trimming: 5 bases; junction bases outside the gene matches: 7. The CDR3 is 15 residues long. The CDR3 region has the DNA TGCGCCAGCAGTTCCTATACAGGGGGCAATGAAAAACTGTTTTTT. Protein sequence: CASSSYTGGNEKLFF.

The genes are TRBV4-2 and TRBJ2-3; 11 nucleotides align to TRBD2. The trim removed 7 bases at V and 2 bases at J, leaving 11 bases unmatched. The CDR3 is 17 residues long. Germline V lookup: CDR1 LGHNA, CDR2 YNFKEQ. In DNA form, the CDR3 reads TGTGCCAGCACCGCGGGAGGGACTAGCGGACACACAGATACGCAGTATTTT. This codes for CASTAGGTSGHTDTQYF.

The J gene is TRBJ1-5, the V gene TRBV27, with a weak D call TRBD1 (6 bases). The V end was cut by 5 bases, the J end by 4 bases, with 33 bases between. CDR3 length: 21 amino acids. The germline CDR1 and CDR2 sequences are MNHEY and SMNVEV (reference sequence). The CDR3 sequence: CASSLTPPWYRVSIANQPQHF. CDR3 sequence (DNA): TGTGCCAGCAGTCTAACTCCCCCATGGTACAGGGTGTCGATAGCTAATCAGCCCCAGCATTTT.

CDR3 in DNA: TGTGCCAGCAGGTCGGCGGGGGGGGACGTCGACGAGCAGTACTTC. This encodes CASRSAGGDVDEQYF. The chain recombines TRBV6-6 with TRBJ2-7, with 9 bases fitting TRBD2. CDR1 and CDR2 (germline): MNHNY, SVGAGI (reference sequence). J lost 5 bases, V lost 6 bases, and 11 bases had no gene match. This CDR3 spans 15 amino acids.

The chain's CDR3 is CASSRRQGGSDTQYF. CDR3 bases: TGTGCCAGTAGCCGCCGACAGGGGGGCTCAGATACGCAGTATTTT. The rearrangement links TRBV19 to TRBJ2-3, with 9 bases identical to TRBD1. V shed 6 bases, J shed 4 bases, and the junction held 8 bases outside the gene matches. Looked up from germline, CDR1 is LNHDA and CDR2 is SQIVND (reference sequence). The length of the CDR3 is 15 residues.

The chain recombines TRBV4-1 with TRBJ1-2; D possibly corresponds to TRBD1 (5 bases). This CDR3 has 15 amino acids. V was cut by 0 bases and J by 4 bases, with 12 bases left in between. Germline CDR1 is MGHRA and CDR2 is YSYEKL. CDR3 amino acids: CASSQDPDRVYGYTF. The CDR3 DNA reads as TGCGCCAGCAGCCAAGATCCAGACAGAGTCTATGGCTACACCTTC.

J is TRBJ2-1 and V is TRBV19; D is unresolved. This CDR3 region has 14 residues. The V end lost 7 bases, the J end lost 2 bases, and 12 bases lay between the germline ends. Germline-derived CDR1 and CDR2 are LNHDA and SQIVND (reference sequence). The CDR3 is CASIGYSPYNEQFF. The CDR3 region has the DNA TGTGCCAGTATCGGTTACAGTCCCTACAATGAGCAGTTCTTC.

The V and J genes are TRBV30 and TRBJ2-2; D unresolved. Trimming cost V 0 bases and J 6 bases, with 8 bases left between them. The germline V gene has CDR1 GTSNPN and CDR2 SVGIG (reference sequence). This CDR3 has 13 residues. Written as DNA, the CDR3 is TGTGCCTGGAGTGTACTCCCCCCCGGGGAGCTGTTTTTT. Translation: CAWSVLPPGELFF.

The CDR3 bases are TGCAGCGTTGAAGCCCGCGGGAGAATTGATGATGAGCAGTTCTTC. Protein product: CSVEARGRIDDEQFF. The genes are TRBV29-1 and TRBJ2-1; 7 bases are a match to TRBD2. V trimming: 1 base; J trimming: 8 bases; junction bases outside the gene matches: 11. This CDR3 has 15 residues. Germline values: CDR1 SQVTM, CDR2 ANQGSEA.

This clone was seen a few times. The V gene is TRBV23-1, the J gene TRBJ1-5; tentatively, D is TRBD1 (5 bases). TRBV23-1 carries the ORF label, with uncertain function. The length of the CDR3 is 14 residues. DNA for the CDR3: TGCGCTACAGTACAGGTTTATAGCAATCAGCCCCAGCATTTT. Protein: CATVQVYSNQPQHF.

The chain links TRBV23-1 to TRBJ1-3; D is uncertain. TRBV23-1 is labeled an ORF, and its function is uncertain. Trimming cost V 6 bases and J 1 base, with 16 bases left between them. CDR3 length: 16 residues. DNA for the CDR3: TGCGCCAGCAGCCCCCGCCGGGTTACTTCTGGAAACACCATATATTTT. It specifies CASSPRRVTSGNTIYF.

The chain employs TRBV28 and TRBJ2-3; 9 positions match TRBD2. Per germline, CDR1 MDHEN and CDR2 SYDVKM. V dropped 7 bases and J dropped 6; count of bases not matched to a gene: 11. This CDR3 contains 15 residues. The chain's CDR3 is CASTPSGIPGDTQYF. In DNA, the CDR3 is TGTGCCAGCACGCCTAGCGGGATCCCCGGGGATACGCAGTATTTT.

This clone was observed a single time. V usage is TRBV28 and J usage is TRBJ2-5; TRBD1 matches 9 bases. Germline V gene lookup returns CDR1 MDHEN and CDR2 SYDVKM. CDR3 length: 14 amino acids. J lost 4 bases, V lost 6 bases, and 6 bases had no gene match. Here the CDR3 DNA reads TGTGCCAGCAGGGGGGACAGGGCTCGAGAGACCCAGTACTTC. It encodes CASRGDRARETQYF.